These 27 T cell receptor beta chains were all obtained from the same sample, sequenced in a study of coeliac disease. The method was immunoSEQ multiplex PCR; TCRdb's version includes in-frame clones alone and lacks a portion of them. The sample holds roughly 7,300 clones, 55% to 65% seen once. Sequenced material: lamina propria lymphocytes from the gut. These receptors originate from a woman aged 60-75 years with active celiac disease.

The chain links TRBV7-9 to TRBJ2-5; 15 bases are shared with TRBD2. The CDR3 covers 16 residues. With 6 bases clipped from V and 4 bases from J, the junction kept 6 bases outside the gene matches. Per the germline V gene, CDR1 is SEHNR and CDR2 is FQNEAQ (reference sequence). CDR3 amino acids: CASSRGLAGGIETQYF. CDR3 DNA sequence: TGTGCCAGCAGTCGCGGACTAGCGGGAGGGATAGAGACCCAGTACTTC.

This clone was seen more than once but under ten times. The chain joins TRBV10-3 to TRBJ1-3, with 8 bases fitting TRBD1. The trim removed 2 bases at V and 4 bases at J, leaving 7 bases unmatched. Germline loops: CDR1 ENHRY, CDR2 SYGVKD. The CDR3 contains 16 residues. CDR3 nucleotide sequence: TGTGCCATCAGTGAGCTCGGACAGGGTACCGGAAACACCATATATTTT. Translating it yields CAISELGQGTGNTIYF.

A few counts support this clone. This rearrangement joins TRBV7-2 to TRBJ1-4; TRBD1 matches 7 bases. Per germline, CDR1 SGHTA and CDR2 FQGNSA. There are 16 residues in the CDR3. V trimming: 2 bases; J trimming: 7 bases; junction bases outside the gene matches: 10. CDR3 loop: CASSLSNRGGGEKLFF. CDR3 coding DNA: TGTGCCAGCAGCTTATCCAACAGGGGAGGTGGTGAAAAACTGTTTTTT.

The chain uses TRBV7-2 and TRBJ2-5; 8 bases match TRBD2. The CDR3 runs to 17 residues. The V segment lost 5 bases and the J segment 4 bases; nucleotides outside the gene matches: 15. Germline V lookup: CDR1 SGHTA, CDR2 FQGNSA. This CDR3 reads CASSPPRGGTWGETQYF. As DNA, the CDR3 is TGTGCCAGCAGCCCCCCACGCGGGGGGACTTGGGGAGAGACCCAGTACTTC. Combining the CDR3 with reference TRBV7-2 and TRBJ2-5 gives the whole variable domain GAGVSQSPSNKVTEKGKDVELRCDPISGHTALYWYRQSLGQGLEFLIYFQGNSAPDKSGLPSDRFSAERTGGSVSTLTIQRTQQEDSAVYLCASSPPRGGTWGETQYFGPGTRLLVL.

The chain links TRBV19 to TRBJ2-5, with 9 nucleotides matching TRBD2. The J segment lost 4 bases and the V segment lost 6 bases, leaving 0 bases of the junction unmatched. The CDR3 runs to 12 residues. The germline gives CDR1 LNHDA, CDR2 SQIVND (reference sequence). Here the CDR3 reads CASRLAGETQYF. The CDR3 DNA is TGTGCCAGTAGACTAGCGGGAGAGACCCAGTACTTC.

For this clone: The junction does not match germline at one end; this may be a read error. V is TRBV7-7 and J is TRBJ2-5, with D tentatively TRBD1 (5 bases). The length of the CDR3 is 13 residues. The V gene's germline CDR1 is SSHAT and CDR2 FNYEAQ (reference sequence). CDR3 amino acids: CASSLLKGETQYF. The CDR3 nucleotides read TGTGCTAGCAGTTTACTTAAGGGGGAGACCCAGTACTTC. The whole variable domain, remainder taken from reference TRBV7-7 and TRBJ2-5, is GAGVSQSPRYKVTKRGQDVTLRCDPISSHATLYWYQQALGQGPEFLTYFNYEAQPDKSGLPSDRFSAERPEGSISTLTIQRTEQRDSAMYRCASSLLKGETQYFGPGTRLLVL.

Comments on this clone: Other nucleotide sequences in the sample specify the same CDR3. The V call is TRBV29-1, the J call TRBJ2-3, with 7 nucleotides matching TRBD1. The CDR3 is 13 residues long. With 3 bases clipped from V and 4 bases from J, the junction kept 4 bases outside the gene matches. From germline, CDR1 is SQVTM and CDR2 ANQGSEA. The CDR3 protein is CSVEGQGADTQYF. The CDR3 DNA reads as TGCAGCGTTGAGGGGCAGGGGGCAGATACGCAGTATTTT.

The chain has TRBV6-5 and TRBJ2-5; D is ambiguous. CDR3 length: 15 amino acids. Between the trimmed V and J ends, which lost 10 bases and 7 bases, there was a span of 25 bases. Germline CDR1 MNHEY, CDR2 SVGAGI. CDR3 sequence reads: CATLWFLEAVSTQYF. The CDR3 nucleotides are TGTGCCACCCTATGGTTTCTAGAGGCTGTTTCGACCCAGTACTTC.

The genes are TRBV29-1 and TRBJ2-3; D is uncertain. V was cut by 6 bases and J by 5 bases, with 15 bases left in between. This CDR3 has 13 residues. The germline V gene has CDR1 SQVTM and CDR2 ANQGSEA. This CDR3 is CSVQLFREDTQYF. The CDR3, as DNA: TGCAGCGTACAATTATTTCGTGAAGATACGCAGTATTTT.

Only a few counts were recorded for this clone. V and J are TRBV7-2 and TRBJ1-5; D is perhaps TRBD1 (5 bases). CDR3 size: 15 residues. V was pared by 1 base and J by 7 bases, with 14 bases between. Germline V gene data show CDR1 as SGHTA and CDR2 as FQGNSA. The CDR3 protein is CASSLVTGLGQPQHF. As DNA, the CDR3 is TGTGCCAGCAGCTTAGTTACGGGACTAGGGCAGCCCCAGCATTTT.

This clone was seen a single time. DNA of the CDR3: TGTGCCAGCCAACTAGGGACTACCACCTACGAGCAGTACTTC. Its translation is CASQLGTTTYEQYF. V and J are TRBV7-8 and TRBJ2-7, with 7 bases that match TRBD2. The length of the CDR3 is 14 residues. The V gene's germline CDR1 is SGHVS and CDR2 FQNEAQ. The V segment lost 8 bases and the J segment 2 bases; nucleotides outside the gene matches: 9.

The chain links TRBV7-8 to TRBJ2-2, with TRBD1 matching 8 bases. The CDR3 spans 14 residues. Germline assignment: CDR1 SGHVS and CDR2 FQNEAQ. V gave up 1 base and J gave up 7 bases; unmatched junction bases: 2. The CDR3 sequence: CASSLGRGRGELFF. The DNA for the CDR3 is TGTGCCAGCAGCTTAGGCAGGGGGCGCGGGGAGCTGTTTTTT.

This rearrangement joins TRBV6-4 to TRBJ2-1; 11 nucleotides line up with TRBD2. Unmatched junction bases numbered 3, after V lost 4 bases and J lost 4 bases. Looked up from germline, CDR1 is MRHNA and CDR2 is SNTAGT. The CDR3 is 15 amino acids. The CDR3 loop reads CASSAGTSGYNEQFF. CDR3 DNA sequence: TGTGCCAGCAGTGCTGGGACTAGCGGATACAATGAGCAGTTCTTC.

The V call is TRBV7-9, the J call TRBJ1-1; no definite D call. With 1 base removed from V and 10 bases from J, the gap between germline ends came to 10 bases. The CDR3 covers 12 residues. The germline gives CDR1 SEHNR, CDR2 FQNEAQ (reference sequence). The CDR3 loop is CASSLVRAGAFF. As DNA, the CDR3 is TGTGCCAGCAGCTTAGTGAGGGCAGGAGCTTTCTTT.

The chain joins TRBV6-6 to TRBJ2-1; the D is unclear. Germline V lookup: CDR1 MNHNY, CDR2 SVGAGI (reference sequence). This CDR3 is built from 14 residues. With 2 bases removed from V and 4 bases from J, the gap between germline ends came to 9 bases. CDR3 nucleotide sequence: TGTGCCAGCAGTTACGAACAGCTGTACAATGAGCAGTTCTTC. Its protein is CASSYEQLYNEQFF.

The chain combines TRBV7-9 with TRBJ1-2; weak D call: TRBD1 (6 bases). CDR1 SEHNR and CDR2 FQNEAQ come from the germline V gene (reference sequence). The CDR3 extends over 15 amino acids. The V gene lost 5 bases and the J gene lost 5 bases, with 18 bases spanning the gap. Written as DNA, the CDR3 is TGTGCCAGCAGCAGGGGGACGGAAAACCTATATGGCTACACCTTC. As protein: CASSRGTENLYGYTF. Using reference TRBV7-9 and TRBJ1-2 for the parts outside the CDR3, the full variable domain is DTGVSQNPRHKITKRGQNVTFRCDPISEHNRLYWYRQTLGQGPEFLTYFQNEAQLEKSRLLSDRFSAERPKGSFSTLEIQRTEQGDSAMYLCASSRGTENLYGYTFGSGTRLTVV.

This clone was seen more than once but under ten times. The V and J genes are TRBV6-6 and TRBJ2-3, with 10 bases aligning to TRBD2. V was clipped by 6 bases and J by 4 bases; unmatched bases: 4. The CDR3 contains 14 residues. Germline V gene data show CDR1 as MNHNY and CDR2 as SVGAGI (reference sequence). The CDR3 is CASRSLAGADTQYF. The CDR3 DNA follows: TGTGCCAGCAGATCCCTAGCGGGAGCAGATACGCAGTATTTT.

J is TRBJ2-3 and V is TRBV28, with 11 bases identical to TRBD2. CDR3 length equals 16 residues. Looked up from germline, CDR1 is MDHEN and CDR2 is SYDVKM. V dropped 5 bases and J dropped 2; count of bases not matched to a gene: 6. CDR3 region: CASSAPSGRTTDTQYF. The CDR3 DNA sequence: TGTGCCAGCAGTGCACCTAGCGGGAGGACCACAGATACGCAGTATTTT.

This clone was detected a few times. The J gene is TRBJ2-7, the V gene TRBV6-6, with 7 bases that match TRBD2. V lost 11 bases, J lost 4 bases, and 8 bases stayed unmatched. This CDR3 has 12 amino acids. Germline V gene data show CDR1 as MNHNY and CDR2 as SVGAGI (reference sequence). In DNA form, the CDR3 reads TGTGCCGTCGGGGAGGGAAATTACGAGCAGTACTTC. This encodes CAVGEGNYEQYF.

V is TRBV11-2 and J is TRBJ2-3; perhaps TRBD1 as D (5 bases). V lost 2 bases to trimming and J lost 6 bases, with 12 bases between them. CDR1 is SGHAT, CDR2 FQNNGV, per germline. This CDR3 contains 14 residues. The CDR3 spells CASSLKWGQDTQYF. The DNA of the CDR3 is TGTGCCAGCAGCTTAAAATGGGGCCAGGATACGCAGTATTTT.

The chain recombines TRBV28 with TRBJ1-3, with 9 bases aligning to TRBD1. With V trimmed by 6 bases and J by 4 bases, 10 bases remained unmatched. This CDR3 is 16 amino acids long. CDR1 MDHEN and CDR2 SYDVKM come from the germline V gene. The CDR3 coding sequence is TGTGCCAGCAGCCGGACAGGGGAGGGACCGGGAAACACCATATATTTT. This gives the protein CASSRTGEGPGNTIYF.

The V call is TRBV5-1, the J call TRBJ2-3, with D maybe TRBD2 (7 bases). Germline CDR1 reads SGHRS; CDR2 reads YFSETQ. The CDR3 extends over 17 amino acids. Trimming left V 4 bases short and J 2 bases short, with 20 bases between. CDR3 in DNA: TGCGCCAGCAGCGGTACTGGGGGGGCGGGGCCCACAGATACGCAGTATTTT. Amino acids: CASSGTGGAGPTDTQYF.

This chain joins TRBV5-1 and TRBJ2-3, with TRBD1 matching 8 bases. The CDR3 totals 14 residues. The V and J ends lost 5 bases and 6 bases, in that order; junction bases with no gene match: 8. Looked up from germline, CDR1 is SGHRS and CDR2 is YFSETQ. The CDR3 region has the DNA TGCGCCAGCAGTCAGGGACAGGCGGGGGATACGCAGTATTTT. Translated, it gives CASSQGQAGDTQYF.

This chain joins TRBV19 and TRBJ1-3; D is uncertain. The V gene's germline CDR1 is LNHDA and CDR2 SQIVND (reference sequence). This CDR3 comprises 14 residues. V was pared by 7 bases and J by 0 bases, with 10 bases between. The CDR3 spells CASKTEVSGNTIYF. The CDR3 DNA reads TGTGCCAGTAAGACGGAGGTCTCTGGAAACACCATATATTTT.

This clone has a handful of counts. The chain carries TRBV5-1 and TRBJ2-1, with D possibly matching TRBD2 (6 bases). CDR1 is SGHRS, CDR2 YFSETQ, per germline. The CDR3 sequence is 15 residues long. Trimming removed 2 bases at V and 10 bases at J, with 19 bases between. As DNA, the CDR3 is TGCGCCAGCAGCTTCACGGAGGGACGCACAAAAGAGCAGTTCTTC. Encoded protein: CASSFTEGRTKEQFF.

The chain has TRBV19 and TRBJ2-3; D might be TRBD1 (5 bases). CDR1 is LNHDA and CDR2 is SQIVND in the germline V gene (reference sequence). Trimming removed 3 bases at V and 3 bases at J, with 10 bases between. There are 14 residues in the CDR3. CDR3 nucleotide sequence: TGTGCCAGTAGTATGACAGACTGGACAGATACGCAGTATTTT. Residues: CASSMTDWTDTQYF.

V usage is TRBV28 and J usage is TRBJ1-1; D is possibly TRBD1 (6 bases). Between the trimmed V and J ends, which lost 11 bases and 4 bases, there was a span of 20 bases. This CDR3 is 14 amino acids long. CDR1 and CDR2 (germline): MDHEN, SYDVKM. The CDR3 loop reads CAGGPGGSSTEAFF. As DNA, the CDR3 is TGTGCCGGCGGTCCGGGGGGCAGTAGCACTGAAGCTTTCTTT.